The clone carrying this TCR beta chain was detected many times. Amplification yielded TCR beta CDR3 regions, with RNA transcripts as the source. HTBI primers drove first-round RT-PCR of the TCR CDR3. TCRdb re-derived calls from the multiplex PCR reads in MiXCR, one entry per CDR3 protein. The sample consists of under 450,000 distinct CDR3 sequences, around 16% of them appearing once. This entry belongs to a study of T cells in Graves' hyperthyroidism and ophthalmopathy. Patients aged 18 to 65 had newly diagnosed hyperthyroidism lasting under 2 months. There are 18 residues in the CDR3. The germline V and J ends were trimmed by 8 bases and 0 bases, with 23 bases remaining between them. Germline lookup yields CDR1 SGHTA and CDR2 FQGTGA.

J is TRBJ2-1 and V is TRBV7-3; tentatively, D is TRBD1 or TRBD2 (5 bases each). This receptor was identified in a young woman with Graves' hyperthyroidism. Sequencing was carried out using blood. The DNA of the CDR3 is TGTGCCAGCCGTCCTCCCCCAGGGAGCGAGAGCTCCTACAATGAGCAGTTCTTC. Translating gives CASRPPPGSESSYNEQFF.